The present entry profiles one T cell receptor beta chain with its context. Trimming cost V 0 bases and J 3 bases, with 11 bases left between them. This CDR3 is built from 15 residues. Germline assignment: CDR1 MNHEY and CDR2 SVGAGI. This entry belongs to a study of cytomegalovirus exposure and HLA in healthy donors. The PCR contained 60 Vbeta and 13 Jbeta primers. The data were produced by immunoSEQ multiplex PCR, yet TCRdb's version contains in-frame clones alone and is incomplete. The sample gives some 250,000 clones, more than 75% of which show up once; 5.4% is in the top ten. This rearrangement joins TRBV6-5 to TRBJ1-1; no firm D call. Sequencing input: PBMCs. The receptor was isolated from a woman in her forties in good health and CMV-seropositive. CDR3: CASSYSPSGYTEAFF. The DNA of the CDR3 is TGTGCCAGCAGTTACTCGCCTTCGGGGTACACTGAAGCTTTCTTT.